The 29 T cell receptor beta chains below were found in one sample sequenced in a study of human T cells and chemical hapten exposure (dated by TCRdb to the early 2020s). The time point label here, explained by the study, means: patch test 1, 2 weeks after DPC sensitization. In light of the paper, this sample's treatment or condition label describes: therapeutic diphenylcyclopropenone sensitization with weekly scalp DPC. Libraries were constructed by RACE. For sequencing, a NextSeq 500 was employed. In-frame beta chains were kept once TCRdb had trimmed the public reads at Q25 with fastp and called clones with MiXCR. Rows are combined by CDR3 protein, so each entry shows the most common genes and DNA. The sample includes about 380,000 distinct CDR3 sequences, with around 5% observed a single time. Jointly, the top ten make up roughly 2.4% of the sample. This sample comprised whole blood, obtained in connection with sensitization to the hapten diphenylcyclopropenone (DPC). Source of these receptors: a woman aged 45-60 years with alopecia areata. Some clones in this sample may be carry-over from other donors' samples.

Many counts were recorded for this clonotype. The genes are TRBV7-9 and TRBJ1-4, with D possibly TRBD1 on 5 matching bases. Per germline, CDR1 SEHNR and CDR2 FQNEAQ (reference sequence). The CDR3 is made up of 13 amino acids. The germline V and J ends were trimmed by 11 bases and 8 bases, with 18 bases remaining between them. The CDR3 here is CACSRGSGEKLFF. The CDR3 coding sequence is TGTGCCTGCTCACGGGGGTCAGGGGAAAAACTGTTTTTT.

This clonotype was found a few times. The rearrangement joins TRBV18 to TRBJ2-5; D possibly corresponds to TRBD2 (5 bases). This CDR3 comprises 13 residues. V was clipped by 0 bases and J by 5 bases, with 7 bases between them. Germline V lookup: CDR1 KGHSH, CDR2 LQKENI. The CDR3 reads CASSPPSGETQYF. CDR3 sequence (DNA): TGTGCCAGCTCACCACCTTCGGGGGAGACCCAGTACTTC.

This clonotype came up many times. The V gene is TRBV7-2, the J gene TRBJ2-4; D gene uncertain. The germline V gene encodes CDR1 SGHTA and CDR2 FQGNSA. Trimming removed 0 bases from V and 5 bases from J, with 14 bases in between. This CDR3 has 16 residues. The DNA of the CDR3 is TGTGCCAGCAGCTTAGCGGCCCCAGTCCACCAAAACATTCAGTACTTC. Translating it yields CASSLAAPVHQNIQYF. Full variable domain (rest looked up from reference TRBV7-2 and TRBJ2-4): GAGVSQSPSNKVTEKGKDVELRCDPISGHTALYWYRQSLGQGLEFLIYFQGNSAPDKSGLPSDRFSAERTGGSVSTLTIQRTQQEDSAVYLCASSLAAPVHQNIQYFGAGTRLSVL.

There are many counts of this clonotype. The CDR3 DNA follows: TGTGCCAGCAGCAATTGGGGGGCTGACACTGAAGCTTTCTTT. It translates to CASSNWGADTEAFF. This chain joins TRBV28 and TRBJ1-1; tentative D call: TRBD1 (6 bases). V dropped 6 bases and J dropped 3 bases, with 14 bases sitting between them. The germline V gene encodes CDR1 MDHEN and CDR2 SYDVKM. The CDR3 is 14 residues long.

This clonotype has ten or more counts. V and J are TRBV20-1 and TRBJ2-5; 7 nucleotides agree with TRBD2. The J segment lost 5 bases and the V segment lost 5 bases, leaving 5 bases of the junction unmatched. The length of the CDR3 is 12 residues. Looked up from germline, CDR1 is DFQATT and CDR2 is SNEGSKA (reference sequence). CDR3 residues: CSAGLAVETQYF. The CDR3 nucleotides are TGCAGTGCTGGGCTAGCGGTTGAGACCCAGTACTTC.

This clonotype has ten or more counts. The chain combines TRBV27 with TRBJ2-3; 8 nucleotides match TRBD2. Trimming removed 3 bases from V and 6 bases from J; junction bases left unmatched: 5. The CDR3 contains 14 residues. Germline loops: CDR1 MNHEY, CDR2 SMNVEV (reference sequence). In nucleotides, the CDR3 is TGTGCCAGCAGTTTCGCGCGGGGGGCCGATACGCAGTATTTT. Its protein is CASSFARGADTQYF.

The V and J genes are TRBV7-2 and TRBJ1-2; no definite D call. CDR1 and CDR2 (germline): SGHTA, FQGNSA. The CDR3 is made up of 15 amino acids. V was clipped by 2 bases and J by 7 bases, with 17 bases between them. CDR3 DNA sequence: TGTGCCAGCAGCTTACTTAGGCAGGATATTTCTGGCTACACCTTC. This encodes CASSLLRQDISGYTF.

This clonotype was recorded many times. This chain joins TRBV2 and TRBJ2-7, with 7 nucleotides matching TRBD1. Germline V CDR1 and CDR2: SNHLY, FYNNEI. V lost 6 bases to trimming and J lost 3 bases; unmatched junction nucleotides: 11. CDR3 length equals 15 residues. The CDR3 sequence is CASRLGQPPGYEQYF. As DNA, the CDR3 is TGTGCCAGCAGGTTGGGACAGCCGCCGGGCTACGAGCAGTACTTC. Variable domain in full (rest from reference TRBV2 and TRBJ2-7): EPEVTQTPSHQVTQMGQEVILRCVPISNHLYFYWYRQILGQKVEFLVSFYNNEISEKSEIFDDQFSVERPDGSNFTLKIRSTKLEDSAMYFCASRLGQPPGYEQYFGPGTRLTVT.

This clonotype was counted ten times or more. The rearrangement uses TRBV12-3 or TRBV12-4 and TRBJ1-5; tentative D call: TRBD1 (6 bases). CDR3 length equals 16 residues. Trimming left V 6 bases short and J 1 base short, with 16 bases between. CDR3: CASSSSGAVSNQPQHF. CDR3 nucleotides: TGTGCCAGCAGCTCATCGGGGGCAGTAAGCAATCAGCCCCAGCATTTT.

Ten or more counts support this clonotype. CDR3 nucleotides: TGTGCCAGCAGTTTAACGGACCCTGGGGCCAACGTCCTGACTTTC. Translating gives CASSLTDPGANVLTF. The chain combines TRBV27 with TRBJ2-6; D is undetermined. Deletions cut 2 bases from V and 2 bases from J, with 7 bases between. Germline V lookup: CDR1 MNHEY, CDR2 SMNVEV (reference sequence). The CDR3 runs 15 residues.

This clonotype was seen at least ten times. The rearrangement joins TRBV24-1 to TRBJ2-6; D not resolved. The germline gives CDR1 KGHDR, CDR2 SFDVKD. The CDR3 has 14 amino acids. With 9 bases removed from V and 0 bases from J, the gap between germline ends came to 8 bases. DNA for the CDR3: TGTGCCACCCCTGGGATCTCTGGGGCCAACGTCCTGACTTTC. Protein product: CATPGISGANVLTF.

The chain uses TRBV29-1 and TRBJ1-2; TRBD1 is a possible D gene (5 bases). Germline V gene sequence: CDR1 SQVTM, CDR2 ANQGSEA. The length of the CDR3 is 12 residues. Trimming removed 3 bases at V and 7 bases at J, with 12 bases between. The CDR3 coding sequence is TGCAGCGTTGACCCGGACACCCGTGGCTACACCTTC. This gives the protein CSVDPDTRGYTF.

This clonotype was detected many times. The gene calls are TRBV6-2 or TRBV6-3 and TRBJ2-1; D is ambiguous. CDR3 size: 14 residues. CDR1 and CDR2 from the germline V gene are MNHEY and SVGEGT. The V end lost 5 bases, the J end lost 9 bases, and 17 bases lay between the germline ends. DNA for the CDR3: TGTGCCAGCAGTCCTCATGCGGCCGGCGGTGAGCAGTTCTTC. Encoded protein: CASSPHAAGGEQFF.

V usage is TRBV7-2 and J usage is TRBJ2-5; 11 bases align to TRBD1. There are 14 residues in the CDR3. J was trimmed by 3 bases and V by 5 bases; bases with no gene match: 2. Per germline, CDR1 SGHTA and CDR2 FQGNSA. This chain's CDR3 is CASSGDRGEETQYF. The CDR3, as DNA: TGTGCCAGCAGCGGGGACAGGGGGGAAGAGACCCAGTACTTC.

This chain joins TRBV6-5 and TRBJ1-1, with TRBD1 matching 8 bases. The V gene's germline CDR1 is MNHEY and CDR2 SVGAGI. V was clipped by 4 bases and J by 6 bases; unmatched bases: 7. The CDR3 length is 14 residues. CDR3 sequence (DNA): TGTGCCAGCAGTTTGGACAGGGTTAACGCTGAAGCTTTCTTT. Encoded protein: CASSLDRVNAEAFF.

There are many counts of this clonotype. The chain has TRBV30 and TRBJ2-7; 7 bases are a match to TRBD1. Germline-derived CDR1 and CDR2 are GTSNPN and SVGIG (reference sequence). V was pared by 6 bases and J by 6 bases, with 5 bases of the junction left unmatched. The CDR3 runs 11 residues. The CDR3 nucleotides are TGTGCCTGCTACAGGGGTCCCGAGCAGTACTTC. Its protein product is CACYRGPEQYF.

In this sample, this clonotype turned up many times. V usage is TRBV6-1 and J usage is TRBJ2-7; 9 bases align to TRBD1. CDR3 length equals 11 residues. From germline, CDR1 is MNHNS and CDR2 SASEGT. V lost 8 bases to trimming and J lost 7 bases; unmatched junction nucleotides: 3. CDR3 protein: CASGTGQEQYF. The CDR3 DNA follows: TGTGCCAGCGGGACAGGGCAAGAGCAGTACTTC.

V and J are TRBV5-6 and TRBJ1-2, with D possibly being TRBD1 (6 bases). The CDR3 spans 16 residues. Trimming took off 4 bases at V and 8 bases at J, with 24 bases between the two ends. CDR1 and CDR2 (germline): SGHDT, YYEEEE. The CDR3 nucleotides are TGTGCCAGCAGCCTTCGCACAGGGATAGGTCGAGAAGGCTACACCTTC. Residues: CASSLRTGIGREGYTF. Looking up the rest from reference TRBV5-6 and TRBJ1-2 gives the full variable domain: DAGVTQSPTHLIKTRGQQVTLRCSPKSGHDTVSWYQQALGQGPQFIFQYYEEEERQRGNFPDRFSGHQFPNYSSELNVNALLLGDSALYLCASSLRTGIGREGYTFGSGTRLTVV.

This clonotype was observed many times. The rearrangement uses TRBV6-5 and TRBJ2-3; 8 bases are shared with TRBD2. Germline V gene sequence: CDR1 MNHEY, CDR2 SVGAGI. The length of the CDR3 is 17 residues. The ends lost 3 bases at V and 0 bases at J; junction bases unmatched: 8. CDR3 protein: CASSYAGGLTSTDTQYF. As DNA, the CDR3 is TGTGCCAGCAGTTATGCGGGGGGCTTAACTAGCACAGATACGCAGTATTTT.

The table lists this clonotype with a few counts. The chain links TRBV27 to TRBJ2-7; 12 bases are a match to TRBD2. Germline CDR1 reads MNHEY; CDR2 reads SMNVEV (reference sequence). The CDR3 covers 16 residues. Trimming took 1 base from V and 7 from J; bases not matched to a gene: 8. Here the CDR3 DNA reads TGTGCCAGCAGTTTATTGTCGACTAGCGGGAGAGGTGAGCAGTACTTC. It encodes CASSLLSTSGRGEQYF.

This clonotype was observed a few times. J is TRBJ2-3 and V is TRBV3-1; TRBD2 matches 8 bases. From germline, CDR1 is LGHDT and CDR2 YNNKEL (reference sequence). The CDR3 consists of 17 residues. V shed 0 bases and J 2 bases; nucleotides not matched to a gene: 7. CDR3 residues: CASSQDILAGPTDTQYF. CDR3 DNA sequence: TGTGCCAGCAGCCAAGATATCCTAGCGGGCCCCACAGATACGCAGTATTTT.

The chain employs TRBV14 and TRBJ1-1; weak D call: TRBD1 (6 bases). V dropped 1 base and J dropped 1 base, with 13 bases sitting between them. Looked up from germline, CDR1 is SGHDN and CDR2 is FVKESK. The CDR3 runs to 16 residues. In nucleotides, the CDR3 is TGTGCCAGCAGCCAAGTAGGGGGGGCTCAGAACACTGAAGCTTTCTTT. Amino acids: CASSQVGGAQNTEAFF.

This clonotype was counted at least ten times. The V call is TRBV19, the J call TRBJ2-1; 13 positions agree with TRBD2. This CDR3 has 16 amino acids. CDR1 and CDR2 from the germline V gene are LNHDA and SQIVND (reference sequence). The V and J ends lost 6 bases and 3 bases, in that order; junction bases with no gene match: 5. CDR3 region: CASRKGLAGFYNEQFF. The CDR3 nucleotides read TGTGCCAGTAGGAAGGGACTAGCGGGATTCTACAATGAGCAGTTCTTC.

This clonotype was picked up many times. V and J are TRBV27 and TRBJ1-5; possibly TRBD1 for D (5 bases). The CDR3 has 14 residues. Germline V gene sequence: CDR1 MNHEY, CDR2 SMNVEV (reference sequence). Trimming took 7 bases from V and 6 from J, leaving 16 bases between them. CDR3 sequence reads: CASTSGRDGQPQHF. CDR3 nucleotides: TGTGCCAGCACCTCTGGGAGGGACGGTCAGCCCCAGCATTTT.

This clonotype was recorded many times. CDR3 amino acids: CASHVGRISGNTIYF. For the CDR3, the DNA is TGTGCCTCGCACGTGGGCCGAATCTCTGGAAACACCATATATTTT. The V and J genes are TRBV30 and TRBJ1-3, with D hard to call. V lost 7 bases and J lost 0, with 16 bases in between. The CDR3 runs to 15 residues. The V gene's germline CDR1 is GTSNPN and CDR2 SVGIG (reference sequence).

This clonotype occurred a few times. This chain joins TRBV11-2 and TRBJ2-3; tentatively, D is TRBD2 (6 bases). The CDR3 covers 14 residues. V lost 2 bases, J lost 7 bases, and 13 bases lay in between. CDR1 and CDR2 from the germline V gene are SGHAT and FQNNGV. In nucleotides, the CDR3 is TGTGCCAGCAGCTTAACCCGACTAGATAATACGCAGTATTTT. Translating gives CASSLTRLDNTQYF.

In this sample, this clonotype turned up a few times. The chain recombines TRBV12-3 or TRBV12-4 with TRBJ1-3; 7 nucleotides match TRBD1. The CDR3 sequence is 17 residues long. V dropped 4 bases and J dropped 3; count of bases not matched to a gene: 12. The CDR3 sequence is CASSWETGIEGGNTIYF. The CDR3 DNA is TGTGCCAGCAGTTGGGAGACAGGGATAGAAGGTGGAAACACCATATATTTT.

The chain has TRBV27 and TRBJ1-4; 8 bases agree with TRBD1. The V gene end was trimmed by 2 bases and the J gene end by 8 bases; junction bases not matched to a gene: 4. CDR1 is MNHEY and CDR2 is SMNVEV in the germline V gene (reference sequence). The CDR3 has 14 residues. The CDR3 coding sequence is TGTGCCAGCAGTTTAAAACAGGGGGTGGAAAAACTGTTTTTT. Its translation is CASSLKQGVEKLFF.

The J gene is TRBJ2-7, the V gene TRBV20-1, with 7 bases aligning to TRBD1. The J segment lost 11 bases and the V segment lost 3 bases, leaving 7 bases of the junction unmatched. Germline V gene data show CDR1 as DFQATT and CDR2 as SNEGSKA (reference sequence). There are 11 residues in the CDR3. The CDR3 reads CSARIQGWEYF. CDR3 DNA: TGCAGTGCTAGGATACAGGGGTGGGAGTACTTC.